This T cell receptor beta chain was documented in a study of T-cell memory formation after mild COVID-19 listed by TCRdb under 2021. With respect to the entire study: Most TCR sequence clusters were specific to one of the two donors. In a couple of donors, T-cell clones that expanded and contracted after mild COVID-19 were tracked by sequencing TCRalpha and TCRbeta repertoires over time. The cohort comprised two young, previously healthy adult volunteers, one female and one male.

Ficoll-Paque density gradient centrifugation was the method used to isolate PBMCs. The paper's findings and limits, for the study overall: Whether the second-wave clones peaking on day 37 were SARS-CoV-2 specific was not confirmed. Contracting CD4+ clones were located mainly in the CM and EM memory subsets, whereas CD8+ clones were found to be enriched in EMRA. Only a couple of mild cases were covered in the study, and larger cohorts including severe cases with pre-infection samples were considered necessary. Some responding clones were found in pre-infection memory, which suggests that pre-existing cross-reactive memory T cells took part in the SARS-CoV-2 response. Balanced CD4/CD8 phenotypes were observed for clones contracting from day 15 to 85, whereas a bias towards CD4+ was observed for a second wave of clones expanding from day 15 to 37.

Sequencing was performed on an Illumina NovaSeq 6000. TCRalpha and TCRbeta cDNA libraries were built by 5'RACE with constant-segment primers, adding sample barcodes and unique molecular identifiers. RNA was extracted from every sample with Trizol reagent. The libraries were amplified in two PCR steps, and the second step added a second sample barcode and Illumina TruSeq adapters. Libraries were sequenced on an Illumina NovaSeq with 2 x 150 bp paired-end reads. Under the source paper's analysis protocol: Demultiplexing of reads and collapsing into UMI-guided consensus sequences were performed with migec v1.2.7. Using mixcr v2.1.11, UMI consensuses were aligned to TRA and TRB V and J templates and then assembled into clonotypes. Expanded or contracted clonotypes were those called significant by both edgeR and NoisET, with noise models trained on biological replicates. For edgeR calls, the cutoffs were a false discovery rate-adjusted p below 0.01 and a log2 fold-change threshold of 1. PCA with hierarchical clustering of max-normalized trajectories of the 1000 most abundant clonotypes was used as exploratory dynamics analysis. Separately sequenced CD4+ and CD8+ repertoires were used to assign the CD4 or CD8 phenotype of responding clones. Using fastp at Q25 and MiXCR, TCRdb reprocessed the public reads and kept productive beta chains. Each record represents a unique CDR3 protein, reported with the most common genes and DNA among its rows. None of the V and J calls come from the authors' own analysis; TCRdb made them. This sample is represented by roughly 400,000 distinct CDR3 sequences; roughly 15% of them were singletons. The ten largest clones capture about 22% of the sample.

The table lists this clonotype with a few counts. This clone's antigen is unknown. No much larger clone exists at a distance of one base, and base qualities are not known. Reading from cysteine to phenylalanine, the CDR3 counts 15 amino acids. Only the CDR3 portion is preserved as DNA: 45 bases, with reading frame beginning at the first base. V is reduced by 4 bases and J by 2 bases, leaving a spacing of 11 bases between them. Sequences MGHDK (CDR1) and SYGVNS (CDR2) are obtained from the germline V gene. The sequence was collected from a man between 18 and 35 years old who had mild COVID-19 (a few samples of this study predate the infection). The sample titles of this study are shuffled in the database, so cell type and time point are left out; the donor was told from shared clones. Recombination joined TRBV25-1 with TRBJ2-2; TRBD1 is possibly the D segment (6 matching bases). The sequenced sample was PBMCs or a T cell subset sorted from them (not recorded which). For the CDR3, the sequence is CASSGQVYNTGELFF. DNA sequence: TGTGCCAGCAGTGGACAGGTTTATAACACCGGGGAGCTGTTTTTT.